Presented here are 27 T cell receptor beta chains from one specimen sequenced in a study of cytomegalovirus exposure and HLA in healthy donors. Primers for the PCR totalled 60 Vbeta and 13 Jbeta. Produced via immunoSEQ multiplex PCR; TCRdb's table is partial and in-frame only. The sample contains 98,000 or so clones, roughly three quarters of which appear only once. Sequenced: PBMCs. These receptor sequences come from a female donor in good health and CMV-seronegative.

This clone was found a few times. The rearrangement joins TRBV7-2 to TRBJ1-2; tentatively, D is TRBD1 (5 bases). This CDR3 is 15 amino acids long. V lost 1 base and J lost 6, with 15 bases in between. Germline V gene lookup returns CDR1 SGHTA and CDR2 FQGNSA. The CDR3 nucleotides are TGTGCCAGCAGCTTAGAATACAGGTCCGGCGATGGCTACACCTTC. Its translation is CASSLEYRSGDGYTF.

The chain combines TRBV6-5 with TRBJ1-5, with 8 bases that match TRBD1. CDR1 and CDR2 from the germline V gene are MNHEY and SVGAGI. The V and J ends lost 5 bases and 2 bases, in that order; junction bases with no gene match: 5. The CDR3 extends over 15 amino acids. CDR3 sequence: CASSGQGLGNQPQHF. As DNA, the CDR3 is TGTGCCAGCAGTGGACAGGGTTTGGGCAATCAGCCCCAGCATTTT.

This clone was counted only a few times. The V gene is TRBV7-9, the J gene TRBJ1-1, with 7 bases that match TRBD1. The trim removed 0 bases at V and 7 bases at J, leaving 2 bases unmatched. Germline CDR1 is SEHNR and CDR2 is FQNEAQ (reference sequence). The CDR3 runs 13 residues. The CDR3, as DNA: TGTGCCAGCAGCTTAGCGGGACAGAATGAAGCTTTCTTT. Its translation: CASSLAGQNEAFF.

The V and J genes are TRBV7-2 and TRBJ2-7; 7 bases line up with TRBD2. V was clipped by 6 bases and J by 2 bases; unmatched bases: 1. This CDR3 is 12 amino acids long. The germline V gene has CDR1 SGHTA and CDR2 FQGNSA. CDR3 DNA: TGTGCCAGCAGTGGGGGGGCCTACGAGCAGTACTTC. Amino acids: CASSGGAYEQYF.

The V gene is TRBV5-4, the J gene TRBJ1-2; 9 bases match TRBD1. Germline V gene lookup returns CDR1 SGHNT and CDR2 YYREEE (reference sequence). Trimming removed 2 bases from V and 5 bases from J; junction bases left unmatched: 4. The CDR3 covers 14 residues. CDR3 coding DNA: TGTGCCAGCAGCTTCGATGACAGGGGGTATGGCTACACCTTC. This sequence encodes CASSFDDRGYGYTF. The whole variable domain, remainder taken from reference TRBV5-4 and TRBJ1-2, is ETGVTQSPTHLIKTRGQQVTLRCSSQSGHNTVSWYQQALGQGPQFIFQYYREEENGRGNFPPRFSGLQFPNYSSELNVNALELDDSALYLCASSFDDRGYGYTFGSGTRLTVV.

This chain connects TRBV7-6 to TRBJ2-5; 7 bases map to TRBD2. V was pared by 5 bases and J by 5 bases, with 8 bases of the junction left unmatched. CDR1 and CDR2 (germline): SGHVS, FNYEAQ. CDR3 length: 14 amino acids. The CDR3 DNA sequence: TGTGCCAGCAGCCCGTTGGGAGGGGTGGAGACCCAGTACTTC. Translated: CASSPLGGVETQYF.

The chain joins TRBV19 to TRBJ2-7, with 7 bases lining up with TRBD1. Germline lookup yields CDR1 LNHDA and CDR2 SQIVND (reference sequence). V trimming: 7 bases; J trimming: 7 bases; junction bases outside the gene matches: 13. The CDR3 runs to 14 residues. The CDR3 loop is CASMRNLGTEEQYF. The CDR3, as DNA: TGTGCCAGTATGAGGAACCTAGGGACAGAAGAGCAGTACTTC.

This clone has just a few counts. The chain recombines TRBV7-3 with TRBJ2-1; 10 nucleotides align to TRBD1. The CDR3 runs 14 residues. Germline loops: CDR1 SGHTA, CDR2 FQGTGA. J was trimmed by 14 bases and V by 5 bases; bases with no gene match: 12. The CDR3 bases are TGTGCCAGCAGCCCGGCGGACAGGGGGGAACGTAAGTTCTTC. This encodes CASSPADRGERKFF.

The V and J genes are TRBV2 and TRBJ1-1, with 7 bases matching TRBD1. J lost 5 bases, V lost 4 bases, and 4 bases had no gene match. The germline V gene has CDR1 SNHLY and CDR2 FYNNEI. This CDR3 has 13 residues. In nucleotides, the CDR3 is TGTGCCAGCAGTGGACAGGGATGGACTGAAGCTTTCTTT. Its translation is CASSGQGWTEAFF.

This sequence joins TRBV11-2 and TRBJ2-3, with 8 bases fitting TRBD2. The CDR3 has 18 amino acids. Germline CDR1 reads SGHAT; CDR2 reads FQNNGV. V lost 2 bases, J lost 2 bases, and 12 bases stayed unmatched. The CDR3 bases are TGTGCCAGCAGCTTAAGGTGGCTAGCGGGCCAATACACAGATACGCAGTATTTT. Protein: CASSLRWLAGQYTDTQYF.

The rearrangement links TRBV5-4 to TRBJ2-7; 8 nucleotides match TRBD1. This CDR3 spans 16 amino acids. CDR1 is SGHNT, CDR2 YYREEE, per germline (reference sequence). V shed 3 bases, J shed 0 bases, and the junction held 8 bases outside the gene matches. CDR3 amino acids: CASSSGQGFVSYEQYF. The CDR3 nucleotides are TGTGCCAGCAGCTCCGGACAGGGTTTTGTCTCCTACGAGCAGTACTTC.

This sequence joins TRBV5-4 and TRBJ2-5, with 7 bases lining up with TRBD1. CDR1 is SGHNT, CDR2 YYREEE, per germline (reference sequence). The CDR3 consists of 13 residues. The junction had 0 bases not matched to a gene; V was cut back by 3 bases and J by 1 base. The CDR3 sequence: CASSWDSQETQYF. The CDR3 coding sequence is TGTGCCAGCAGCTGGGACAGCCAAGAGACCCAGTACTTC. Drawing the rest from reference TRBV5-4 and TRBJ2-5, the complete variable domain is ETGVTQSPTHLIKTRGQQVTLRCSSQSGHNTVSWYQQALGQGPQFIFQYYREEENGRGNFPPRFSGLQFPNYSSELNVNALELDDSALYLCASSWDSQETQYFGPGTRLLVL.

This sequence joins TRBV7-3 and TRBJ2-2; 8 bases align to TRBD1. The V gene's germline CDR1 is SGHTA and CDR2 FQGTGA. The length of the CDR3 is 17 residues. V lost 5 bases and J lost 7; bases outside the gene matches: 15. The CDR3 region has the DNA TGTGCCAGCAGCCACTTCTTGGACAGGGATGGAGGCGGGGAGCTGTTTTTT. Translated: CASSHFLDRDGGGELFF.

The CDR3 sequence: CASSDEGGGRLGEQYF. The CDR3 DNA follows: TGTGCCAGCAGCGACGAAGGTGGCGGGCGCTTGGGCGAGCAGTACTTC. V and J are TRBV10-3 and TRBJ2-7, with D possibly matching TRBD2 (5 bases). V lost 10 bases, J lost 6 bases, and 28 bases lay in between. Germline-derived CDR1 and CDR2 are ENHRY and SYGVKD. This CDR3 has 16 amino acids.

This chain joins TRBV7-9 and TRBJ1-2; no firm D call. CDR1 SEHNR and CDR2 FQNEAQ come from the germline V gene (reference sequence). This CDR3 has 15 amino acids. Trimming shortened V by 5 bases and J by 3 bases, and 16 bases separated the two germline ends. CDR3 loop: CASSPRGSPDYGYTF. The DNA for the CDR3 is TGTGCCAGCAGCCCCCGGGGAAGTCCTGACTATGGCTACACCTTC. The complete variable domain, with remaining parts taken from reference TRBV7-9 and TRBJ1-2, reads DTGVSQNPRHKITKRGQNVTFRCDPISEHNRLYWYRQTLGQGPEFLTYFQNEAQLEKSRLLSDRFSAERPKGSFSTLEIQRTEQGDSAMYLCASSPRGSPDYGYTFGSGTRLTVV.

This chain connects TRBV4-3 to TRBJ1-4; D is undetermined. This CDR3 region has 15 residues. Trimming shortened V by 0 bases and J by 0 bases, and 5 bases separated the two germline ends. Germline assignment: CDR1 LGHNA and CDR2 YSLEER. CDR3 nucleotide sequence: TGCGCCAGCAGCCAAGAAATCGCAACTAATGAAAAACTGTTTTTT. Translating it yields CASSQEIATNEKLFF.

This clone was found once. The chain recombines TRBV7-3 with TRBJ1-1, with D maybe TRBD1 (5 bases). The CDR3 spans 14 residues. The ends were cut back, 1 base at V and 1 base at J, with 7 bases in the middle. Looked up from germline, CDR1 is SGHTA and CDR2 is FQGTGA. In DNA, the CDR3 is TGTGCCAGCAGCTTAATGGGGGGGAACACTGAAGCTTTCTTT. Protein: CASSLMGGNTEAFF.

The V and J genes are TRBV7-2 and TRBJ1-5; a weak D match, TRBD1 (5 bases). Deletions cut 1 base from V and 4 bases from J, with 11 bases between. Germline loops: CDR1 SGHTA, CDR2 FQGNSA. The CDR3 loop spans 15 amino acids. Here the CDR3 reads CASSLDGARNQPQHF. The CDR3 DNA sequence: TGTGCCAGCAGCTTAGATGGGGCGCGGAATCAGCCCCAGCATTTT. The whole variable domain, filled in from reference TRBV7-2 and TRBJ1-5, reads GAGVSQSPSNKVTEKGKDVELRCDPISGHTALYWYRQSLGQGLEFLIYFQGNSAPDKSGLPSDRFSAERTGGSVSTLTIQRTQQEDSAVYLCASSLDGARNQPQHFGDGTRLSIL.

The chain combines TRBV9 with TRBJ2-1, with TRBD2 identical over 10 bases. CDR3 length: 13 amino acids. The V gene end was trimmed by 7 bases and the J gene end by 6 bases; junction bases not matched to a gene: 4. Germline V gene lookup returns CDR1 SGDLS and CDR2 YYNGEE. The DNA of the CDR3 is TGTGCCAGCGAGCGGGAGGGCCTCAATGAGCAGTTCTTC. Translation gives CASEREGLNEQFF.

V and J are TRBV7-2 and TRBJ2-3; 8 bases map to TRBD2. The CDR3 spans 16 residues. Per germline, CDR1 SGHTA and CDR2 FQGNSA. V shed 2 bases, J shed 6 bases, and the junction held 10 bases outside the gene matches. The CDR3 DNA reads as TGTGCCAGCAGCTTAATGTTGAGCGGGGGCGCGGATACGCAGTATTTT. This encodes CASSLMLSGGADTQYF.

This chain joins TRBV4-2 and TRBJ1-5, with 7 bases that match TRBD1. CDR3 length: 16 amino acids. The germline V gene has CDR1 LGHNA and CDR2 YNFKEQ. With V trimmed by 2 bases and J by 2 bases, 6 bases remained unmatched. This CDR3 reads CASSQRQGAGNQPQHF. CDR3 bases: TGTGCCAGCAGCCAAAGACAGGGAGCGGGCAATCAGCCCCAGCATTTT.

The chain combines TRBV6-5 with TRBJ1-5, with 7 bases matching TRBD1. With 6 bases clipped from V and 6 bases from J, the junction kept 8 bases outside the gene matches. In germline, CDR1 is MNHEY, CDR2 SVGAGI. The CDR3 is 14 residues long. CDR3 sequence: CASSPKGDSQPQHF. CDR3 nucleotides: TGTGCCAGCAGCCCTAAAGGGGACAGTCAGCCCCAGCATTTT.

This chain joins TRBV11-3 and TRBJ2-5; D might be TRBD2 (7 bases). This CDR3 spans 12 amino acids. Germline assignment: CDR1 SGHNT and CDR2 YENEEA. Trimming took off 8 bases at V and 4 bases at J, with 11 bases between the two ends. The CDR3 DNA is TGTGCCAGCTCCCGGGGGGCAGAGACCCAGTACTTC. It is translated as CASSRGAETQYF.

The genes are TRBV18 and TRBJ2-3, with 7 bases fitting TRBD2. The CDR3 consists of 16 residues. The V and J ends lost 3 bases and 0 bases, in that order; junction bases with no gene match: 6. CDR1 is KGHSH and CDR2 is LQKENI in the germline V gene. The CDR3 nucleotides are TGTGCCAGCTCACCGCTAGCGGACGCTAGCACAGATACGCAGTATTTT. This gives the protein CASSPLADASTDTQYF.

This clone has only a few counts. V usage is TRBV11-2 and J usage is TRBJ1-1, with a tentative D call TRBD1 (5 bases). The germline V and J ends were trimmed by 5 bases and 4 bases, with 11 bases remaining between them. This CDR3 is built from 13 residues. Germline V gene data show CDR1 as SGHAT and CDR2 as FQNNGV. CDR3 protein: CASSLSQGTEAFF. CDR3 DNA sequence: TGTGCCAGCAGCCTTAGTCAGGGCACTGAAGCTTTCTTT.

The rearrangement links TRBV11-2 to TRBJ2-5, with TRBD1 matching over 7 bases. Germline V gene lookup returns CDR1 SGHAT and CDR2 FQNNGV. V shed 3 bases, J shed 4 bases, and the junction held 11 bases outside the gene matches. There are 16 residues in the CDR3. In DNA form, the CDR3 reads TGTGCCAGCAGCTTGACGATCCGTACAGGGGTAGAGACCCAGTACTTC. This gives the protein CASSLTIRTGVETQYF.

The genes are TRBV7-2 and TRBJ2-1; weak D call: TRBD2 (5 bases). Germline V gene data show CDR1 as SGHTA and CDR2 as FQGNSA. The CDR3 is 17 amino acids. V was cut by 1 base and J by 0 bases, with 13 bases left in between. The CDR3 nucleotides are TGTGCCAGCAGCTTAGGTCGCGGGCTGAGCTCCTACAATGAGCAGTTCTTC. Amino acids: CASSLGRGLSSYNEQFF.